This entry features one T cell receptor beta chain sequence. The sample originates from a study of siplizumab effects on memory and regulatory T cells. The CDR3 contains 12 residues. V was pared by 4 bases and J by 6 bases, with 4 bases between. Germline CDR1 reads MNHNS; CDR2 reads SASEGT. TCRdb's copy holds only in-frame clones and misses some; the assay was immunoSEQ multiplex PCR. The table lists more than 95,000 clones, roughly 94% of them singletons. This TCR came from a human donor in good health. The sample taken for sequencing was non-Treg CD4+ T cells sorted from blood. The chain joins TRBV6-1 to TRBJ1-6; no firm D call. The CDR3 region is CASSAGNSPLHF. DNA for the CDR3: TGTGCCAGCAGTGCCGGTAATTCACCCCTCCACTTT.